This TCR beta chain was found in a study of T cells in Graves' hyperthyroidism and ophthalmopathy. Study results and limitations: Ophthalmopathy was identified by the model a median approximately 6.4 months ahead of onset. Expanded thyroid clonotypes (above 0.001) were mostly also found in blood.

This CDR3 region has 17 residues. CDR1 and CDR2 (germline): SGHDN, FVKESK. Trimming took 0 bases from V and 5 from J, leaving 16 bases between them. The diagnoses drew upon clinical symptoms, serum thyroxine and TRAb, thyroid ultrasound and orbital computed tomography. In this sample, this clonotype turned up a few times. Antigen specificity is unknown. Template material for amplifying TCR beta CDR3 regions consisted of RNA transcripts. An initial round of RT-PCR targeting the TCR CDR3 relied on the HTBI primer set. TCRdb used MiXCR to reprocess the multiplex PCR reads, holding one entry per CDR3 protein. Of under 450,000 distinct CDR3 sequences in the sample, approximately 15% were seen once.

This receptor was taken from a man under 40 with Graves' hyperthyroidism that later progressed to Graves' ophthalmopathy. This chain connects TRBV14 to TRBJ2-2; D remains unclear. Sample: blood. The CDR3 DNA sequence: TGTGCCAGCAGCCAAGATCGGCTCAGCACGGCTACCGGGGAGCTGTTTTTT. Translating gives CASSQDRLSTATGELFF. Full variable domain (outside the CDR3, taken from reference TRBV14 and TRBJ2-2): EAGVTQFPSHSVIEKGQTVTLRCDPISGHDNLYWYRRVMGKEIKFLLHFVKESKQDESGMPNNRFLAERTGGTYSTLKVQPAELEDSGVYFCASSQDRLSTATGELFFGEGSRLTVL.